The next 19 T cell receptor beta chains were all read from a single sample in a study of shared T cell receptors in the human thymus. Clones were sequenced by immunoSEQ multiplex PCR, and TCRdb holds only the in-frame ones, with some missing. The sample carries some 760,000 clones, approximately 83% recorded once. These sequences were also reported in another study, on human thymus T cells.

The sequenced sample consisted of thymocytes. These receptors all stem from a girl under two years old with a congenital heart defect.

V usage is TRBV20-1 and J usage is TRBJ2-5; D remains unclear. CDR1 is DFQATT and CDR2 is SNEGSKA in the germline V gene (reference sequence). Trimming pared 3 bases from V and 5 bases from J, leaving 7 bases between. CDR3 length: 11 residues. CDR3 DNA: TGCAGTGCTAGTGCTAGGGAGACCCAGTACTTC. Amino acid sequence: CSASARETQYF.

CDR3 loop: CASSRPWGPGEGSGANVLTF. CDR3 sequence (DNA): TGTGCCAGCAGCCGGCCGTGGGGGCCAGGGGAAGGCTCTGGGGCCAACGTCCTGACTTTC. The chain recombines TRBV5-4 with TRBJ2-6; tentatively, D is TRBD1 (6 bases). From germline, CDR1 is SGHNT and CDR2 YYREEE (reference sequence). The CDR3 consists of 20 residues. Trimming took off 4 bases at V and 0 bases at J, with 23 bases between the two ends.

This chain links TRBV11-3 with TRBJ1-2; D call uncertain. Trimming took 1 base from V and 3 from J, leaving 9 bases between them. The CDR3 sequence is 14 residues long. From germline, CDR1 is SGHNT and CDR2 YENEEA. The chain's CDR3 is CASSLVRVHYGYTF. CDR3 DNA: TGTGCCAGCAGCTTAGTGCGGGTCCACTATGGCTACACCTTC. Drawing the rest from reference TRBV11-3 and TRBJ1-2, the complete variable domain is EAGVVQSPRYKIIEKKQPVAFWCNPISGHNTLYWYLQNLGQGPELLIRYENEEAVDDSQLPKDRFSAERLKGVDSTLKIQPAELGDSAVYLCASSLVRVHYGYTFGSGTRLTVV.

The chain combines TRBV5-1 with TRBJ2-5; D is uncertain. The CDR3 runs 18 residues. CDR1 SGHRS and CDR2 YFSETQ come from the germline V gene. V was cut by 4 bases and J by 4 bases, with 26 bases left in between. CDR3 DNA sequence: TGCGCCAGCAGCCCCACCTCTTATCGAACCCTAAAGAGAGAGACCCAGTACTTC. It codes for CASSPTSYRTLKRETQYF.

The chain is built from TRBV27 and TRBJ2-7, with 9 bases identical to TRBD1. CDR1 and CDR2 from the germline V gene are MNHEY and SMNVEV (reference sequence). The junction had 14 bases not matched to a gene; V was cut back by 6 bases and J by 5 bases. This CDR3 region has 16 residues. The CDR3 is CASSPRTGTGNHEQYF. CDR3 sequence (DNA): TGTGCCAGCAGCCCGCGTACCGGGACAGGGAACCACGAGCAGTACTTC.

V and J are TRBV2 and TRBJ2-1; D is uncertain. The germline V and J ends were trimmed by 7 bases and 7 bases, with 11 bases remaining between them. The germline gives CDR1 SNHLY, CDR2 FYNNEI. The CDR3 has 12 amino acids. CDR3 loop: CASTEVENEQFF. The CDR3 region has the DNA TGTGCCAGCACCGAGGTTGAGAATGAGCAGTTCTTC.

The genes are TRBV6-5 and TRBJ1-3; 8 bases match TRBD1. The length of the CDR3 is 15 residues. V was clipped by 6 bases and J by 0 bases; unmatched bases: 4. CDR1 and CDR2 from the germline V gene are MNHEY and SVGAGI. The CDR3 sequence is CASRGTGNSGNTIYF. In DNA form, the CDR3 reads TGTGCCAGCAGGGGGACAGGAAACTCTGGAAACACCATATATTTT.

This clone was seen only once. The J gene is TRBJ2-5, the V gene TRBV11-2; 10 bases agree with TRBD1. The ends lost 5 bases at V and 0 bases at J; junction bases unmatched: 3. CDR1 and CDR2 from the germline V gene are SGHAT and FQNNGV. The length of the CDR3 is 15 residues. The CDR3 coding sequence is TGTGCCAGCAGCCCGGGGACAGGGGACCAAGAGACCCAGTACTTC. Translating it yields CASSPGTGDQETQYF.

The rearrangement links TRBV7-4 to TRBJ2-5; 12 bases align to TRBD2. V was pared by 5 bases and J by 5 bases, with 12 bases of the junction left unmatched. This CDR3 spans 17 amino acids. Germline CDR1 reads SGHVT; CDR2 reads SQSDAQ. The CDR3: CASSEASGGALVETQYF. The CDR3 DNA sequence: TGTGCCAGCAGCGAGGCTAGCGGGGGGGCCCTGGTGGAGACCCAGTACTTC.

V is TRBV5-4 and J is TRBJ1-5; TRBD1 agrees at 7 bases. Germline V gene data show CDR1 as SGHNT and CDR2 as YYREEE (reference sequence). Trimming took 5 bases from V and 4 from J; bases not matched to a gene: 15. The CDR3 loop spans 17 amino acids. DNA of the CDR3: TGTGCCAGCAGTCTGAGAGCCCCGGGACAGCCAAATCAGCCCCAGCATTTT. It specifies CASSLRAPGQPNQPQHF. The full variable domain, rest sourced from reference TRBV5-4 and TRBJ1-5, is ETGVTQSPTHLIKTRGQQVTLRCSSQSGHNTVSWYQQALGQGPQFIFQYYREEENGRGNFPPRFSGLQFPNYSSELNVNALELDDSALYLCASSLRAPGQPNQPQHFGDGTRLSIL.

The J gene is TRBJ2-3, the V gene TRBV2; tentatively, D is TRBD2 (6 bases). CDR1 and CDR2 (germline): SNHLY, FYNNEI. The CDR3 has 13 residues. The V end lost 3 bases, the J end lost 3 bases, and 7 bases lay between the germline ends. The CDR3 region is CASSERGTDTQYF. CDR3 sequence (DNA): TGTGCCAGCAGTGAGCGGGGAACAGATACGCAGTATTTT.

Notes on this clone: At one end, the junction sequence differs from germline, possibly due to a read error. Other DNA sequences within the sample encode an identical CDR3. The chain recombines TRBV29-1 with TRBJ2-2; maybe TRBD2 (6 bases). The CDR3 spans 18 residues. Germline CDR1 and CDR2: SQVTM and ANQGSEA. CDR3 DNA sequence: TGCAGCGTTGAAGATAGGGGCGGGGCAGAAACGAACACAGGGGAGCTGTTTTTT. Protein sequence: CSVEDRGGAETNTGELFF.

This rearrangement joins TRBV5-4 to TRBJ2-3, with TRBD2 identical over 9 bases. The V gene's germline CDR1 is SGHNT and CDR2 YYREEE (reference sequence). The CDR3 loop spans 15 amino acids. Unmatched junction bases numbered 10, after V lost 0 bases and J lost 11 bases. CDR3 sequence (DNA): TGTGCCAGCAGCTTGGATGCGGGGGGGCCCGCGGAGCAGTATTTT. Its translation: CASSLDAGGPAEQYF.

The chain is built from TRBV25-1 and TRBJ1-1; possibly TRBD1 for D (6 bases). V was shortened by 1 base and J by 11 bases, with 20 bases between the two germline ends. CDR3 size: 15 residues. Germline assignment: CDR1 MGHDK and CDR2 SYGVNS. The CDR3 sequence is CASSEWGFGGGEAFF. CDR3 DNA sequence: TGTGCCAGCAGTGAATGGGGTTTTGGGGGCGGTGAGGCTTTCTTT.

The V gene is TRBV28, the J gene TRBJ2-5; 8 positions match TRBD2. Trimming removed 7 bases from V and 7 bases from J; junction bases left unmatched: 20. Germline values: CDR1 MDHEN, CDR2 SYDVKM. CDR3 length: 17 residues. The CDR3 DNA reads as TGTGCCAGCACAAACCGTCATCGGGGGGGAAGGTGGGTGACCCAGTACTTC. Encoded protein: CASTNRHRGGRWVTQYF.

This chain uses TRBV27 with TRBJ2-7; possibly TRBD1 for D (5 bases). Germline V gives CDR1 MNHEY, CDR2 SMNVEV (reference sequence). This CDR3 has 17 amino acids. The V end lost 5 bases, the J end lost 1 base, and 21 bases lay between the germline ends. The CDR3 sequence: CASSPPQGLPSSYEQYF. Written as DNA, the CDR3 is TGTGCCAGCAGTCCACCCCAGGGTCTACCTTCTTCCTACGAGCAGTACTTC.

The chain has TRBV4-1 and TRBJ2-7; 9 bases align to TRBD1. The CDR3 is 16 amino acids. Looked up from germline, CDR1 is MGHRA and CDR2 is YSYEKL. V shed 0 bases, J shed 2 bases, and the junction held 5 bases outside the gene matches. This CDR3 is CASSQDRDRATYEQYF. The CDR3 DNA reads TGCGCCAGCAGCCAAGATAGGGACAGGGCTACCTACGAGCAGTACTTC.

The chain carries TRBV6-1 and TRBJ1-6, with 9 bases matching TRBD1. CDR1 and CDR2 (germline): MNHNS, SASEGT. J gave up 3 bases and V 3 bases, and 9 bases lay outside the gene matches. The CDR3 runs to 18 residues. The CDR3 DNA sequence: TGTGCCAGCAGTGACATAAACCGGGACAGGGACTATAATTCACCCCTCCACTTT. Protein: CASSDINRDRDYNSPLHF.

This sequence joins TRBV19 and TRBJ1-1; D is unresolved. Trimming shortened V by 4 bases and J by 0 bases, and 9 bases separated the two germline ends. The CDR3 has 14 residues. Germline V gene data show CDR1 as LNHDA and CDR2 as SQIVND (reference sequence). The CDR3 protein is CASSKDGVNTEAFF. In DNA form, the CDR3 reads TGTGCCAGTAGTAAAGACGGAGTGAACACTGAAGCTTTCTTT.